These 27 T cell receptor beta chains were sequenced from one sample in a study of T cell repertoires in cytomegalovirus infection (dated by TCRdb to 2018 to 2020). TCRdb shows the sequencer as Illumina HiSeq 1500. TCRdb reprocessing: public reads trimmed at Q25 with fastp, clones called with MiXCR, in-frame beta chains kept. Every CDR3 protein is listed once, alongside the most common genes and DNA of its rows. The sample table contains fewer than 900,000 distinct CDR3 sequences; only one count was recorded for 25% to 30% of them. The ten largest clones represent 10% to 15% of the sample. No antigen has been assigned to these receptors. The treatment or condition label, read with the paper, signifies: in vitro stimulation with specific CMV peptide epitopes to enrich CMV-specific T cells. Sequencing was performed on cultured CD8+ T cells from PBMCs, taken from culture after CMV antigen stimulation. These receptors were taken from a human donor in good health (CMV status not recorded). Some clones in this sample may be carry-over from other donors' samples.

This clonotype rates as medium-sized. The chain recombines TRBV7-8 with TRBJ1-1; tentative D call: TRBD1 (6 bases). The germline gives CDR1 SGHVS, CDR2 FQNEAQ. The CDR3 covers 16 residues. V lost 1 base to trimming and J lost 1 base, with 13 bases between them. CDR3 sequence (DNA): TGTGCCAGCAGCTTAGGGAACAGGGCGCAGAACACTGAAGCTTTCTTT. Encoded protein: CASSLGNRAQNTEAFF.

This clonotype was detected a few times. The chain recombines TRBV7-6 with TRBJ1-1, with 7 positions matching TRBD1. Germline V CDR1 and CDR2: SGHVS, FNYEAQ. J was trimmed by 7 bases and V by 5 bases; bases with no gene match: 10. This CDR3 is 14 amino acids long. DNA of the CDR3: TGTGCCAGCAGCGTCCGGGACAGCGCGTTTGAAGCTTTCTTT. It codes for CASSVRDSAFEAFF.

The chain has TRBV20-1 and TRBJ1-1; tentatively, D is TRBD1 (6 bases). CDR1 and CDR2 (germline): DFQATT, SNEGSKA (reference sequence). Trimming stripped 3 bases from V and 5 bases from J, with 16 bases between. CDR3 length: 14 residues. The CDR3 nucleotides read TGCAGTGCTAGTATCAGGACAGAGAATACTGAAGCTTTCTTT. It is translated as CSASIRTENTEAFF.

The chain joins TRBV12-3 or TRBV12-4 to TRBJ2-7; 9 nucleotides match TRBD1. The CDR3 runs to 14 residues. V dropped 5 bases and J dropped 2; count of bases not matched to a gene: 4. CDR3 nucleotides: TGTGCCAGCAGTACTCGGGACAGGGCCTACGAGCAGTACTTC. Translating gives CASSTRDRAYEQYF.

On this clonotype itself: Its ends do not fully match the called genes, so a read error is possible. The chain uses TRBV7-6 and TRBJ1-2; 10 nucleotides agree with TRBD1. Germline assignment: CDR1 SGHVS and CDR2 FNYEAQ. This CDR3 comprises 15 residues. The CDR3 DNA is TGTACCAGCAACGAGGGGGGACAGGGGTTCTATGGCTACACCTTC. As protein: CTSNEGGQGFYGYTF.

V usage is TRBV7-6 and J usage is TRBJ2-1; D is unclear. Germline V CDR1 and CDR2: SGHVS, FNYEAQ. Trimming cost V 1 base and J 0 bases, with 13 bases left between them. This CDR3 comprises 17 residues. The CDR3 DNA sequence: TGTGCCAGCAGCTTAGGAACAGCGCCAAGCTCCTACAATGAGCAGTTCTTC. Its translation: CASSLGTAPSSYNEQFF.

The chain links TRBV6-2 or TRBV6-3 to TRBJ2-2; no firm D call. V shed 4 bases and J shed 1 base, with 7 bases lying between them. Germline CDR1 reads MNHEY; CDR2 reads SVGEGT. The CDR3 totals 14 residues. CDR3 in amino acids: CASSFIRNTGELFF. DNA for the CDR3: TGTGCCAGCAGTTTTATCAGGAACACCGGGGAGCTGTTTTTT.

The sample holds one count of this clonotype. V usage is TRBV24-1 and J usage is TRBJ2-1, with D perhaps TRBD2 (5 bases). V was shortened by 4 bases and J by 8 bases, with 8 bases between the two germline ends. CDR1 is KGHDR, CDR2 SFDVKD, per germline. The CDR3 sequence is 12 residues long. Here the CDR3 DNA reads TGTGCCACCAGTGAAAGAGGGCATGAGCAGTTCTTC. Protein product: CATSERGHEQFF.

The chain employs TRBV6-1 and TRBJ1-4; D unclear. This CDR3 is 16 amino acids long. V shed 3 bases and J shed 0 bases, with 11 bases lying between them. The germline V gene encodes CDR1 MNHNS and CDR2 SASEGT. The CDR3 DNA reads TGTGCCAGCAGTGAGTGGGCTTCCGCAACTAATGAAAAACTGTTTTTT. Protein: CASSEWASATNEKLFF.

This clonotype occurred a few times. This chain links TRBV6-2 or TRBV6-3 with TRBJ2-1, with TRBD1 identical over 10 bases. CDR1 and CDR2 (germline): MNHEY, SVGEGT. The J segment lost 4 bases and the V segment lost 2 bases, leaving 5 bases of the junction unmatched. This CDR3 is built from 16 residues. In DNA form, the CDR3 reads TGTGCCAGCAGTTACCCCGGGACAGGGGTATACAATGAGCAGTTCTTC. Translating it yields CASSYPGTGVYNEQFF.

This chain uses TRBV7-2 with TRBJ1-1; D is ambiguous. The CDR3 has 14 residues. V shed 1 base and J shed 3 bases, with 9 bases lying between them. Germline assignment: CDR1 SGHTA and CDR2 FQGNSA. CDR3: CASSLVSLDTEAFF. As DNA, the CDR3 is TGTGCCAGCAGCTTAGTATCCCTTGACACTGAAGCTTTCTTT.

A few counts support this clonotype. This chain uses TRBV6-2 or TRBV6-3 with TRBJ1-1; maybe TRBD1 (5 bases). The CDR3 runs to 16 residues. Germline V gene data show CDR1 as MNHEY and CDR2 as SVGEGT. The germline V and J ends were trimmed by 7 bases and 3 bases, with 21 bases remaining between them. DNA of the CDR3: TGTGCCAGCAACACCGCGGTTAGGGGCCGTGACACTGAAGCTTTCTTT. Its translation: CASNTAVRGRDTEAFF.

Details on this clonotype: A read error is possible here, since a much larger clone lies one base away. The chain couples TRBV7-9 to TRBJ2-1; TRBD2 matches at 13 bases. The CDR3 sequence is 17 residues long. CDR1 SEHNR and CDR2 FQNEAQ come from the germline V gene (reference sequence). The chain's CDR3 is CASSFPGTSGIYKEQFF. The CDR3 DNA follows: TGTGCCAGCAGCTTTCCTGGGACTAGCGGGATTTACAAAGAGCAGTTCTTC.

This clonotype has ten or more counts. J is TRBJ1-5 and V is TRBV6-5; weak D call: TRBD1 (5 bases). The V and J ends lost 0 bases and 10 bases respectively, with 16 bases between them. Germline-derived CDR1 and CDR2 are MNHEY and SVGAGI. This CDR3 has 15 amino acids. The DNA of the CDR3 is TGTGCCAGCAGTTACTCCTCGCAGGGCACGGCCCCCCAGCATTTT. Translating it yields CASSYSSQGTAPQHF.

This clonotype was counted between two and nine times. This sequence joins TRBV6-2 or TRBV6-3 and TRBJ2-7, with D possibly TRBD1 on 5 matching bases. Trimming left V 7 bases short and J 2 bases short, with 15 bases between. Germline V gene data show CDR1 as MNHEY and CDR2 as SVGEGT. This CDR3 is 14 amino acids long. This CDR3 is CASTLGGRAYEQYV. DNA of the CDR3: TGTGCCAGCACCCTGGGTGGCAGGGCCTACGAGCAGTACGTC.

The genes are TRBV11-2 and TRBJ2-2; D not resolved. The CDR3 consists of 13 residues. Germline V gene data show CDR1 as SGHAT and CDR2 as FQNNGV. Trimming shortened V by 4 bases and J by 6 bases, and 9 bases separated the two germline ends. CDR3 amino acids: CASSSEVPGELFF. The DNA of the CDR3 is TGTGCCAGCAGCTCAGAAGTTCCCGGGGAGCTGTTTTTT.

The chain is built from TRBV6-5 and TRBJ1-5; no firm D call. Trimming took off 2 bases at V and 4 bases at J, with 6 bases between the two ends. CDR3 length: 13 amino acids. The germline CDR1 and CDR2 sequences are MNHEY and SVGAGI. CDR3 nucleotide sequence: TGTGCCAGCAGTTACACGAATAATCAGCCCCAGCATTTT. It is translated as CASSYTNNQPQHF.

To note about this clonotype: The junction departs from the called germline gene at one end, perhaps through a read error. The gene calls are TRBV5-3 and TRBJ1-2, with D maybe TRBD1 (5 bases). TRBV5-3 carries the ORF label, with uncertain function. The CDR3 length is 14 residues. Written as DNA, the CDR3 is TGTGCCAGCAGCTTGGGCAGGGAAATGGATGGCTACACCTTC. Its protein product is CASSLGREMDGYTF.

As regards this clonotype: This sequence may be a read error, since a much larger clone differs from it by one base. The chain is built from TRBV9 and TRBJ1-2; 7 nucleotides align to TRBD1. V trimming: 3 bases; J trimming: 4 bases; junction bases outside the gene matches: 3. The V gene's germline CDR1 is SGDLS and CDR2 YYNGEE. This CDR3 is built from 13 residues. The CDR3 DNA is TGTGCCAGCAGCGCCCGGGACAGCTATGGCTACACCTTC. This encodes CASSARDSYGYTF.

CDR3 protein: CAISGRGPNSPLHF. In nucleotides, the CDR3 is TGTGCCATCAGTGGCAGGGGCCCTAATTCACCCCTCCACTTT. V is TRBV10-3 and J is TRBJ1-6, with a tentative D call TRBD1 (6 bases). The CDR3 loop spans 14 amino acids. V gave up 4 bases and J gave up 6 bases, with 10 bases separating them. CDR1 and CDR2 (germline): ENHRY, SYGVKD.

In its sample, this clonotype was seen a few times. The V and J genes are TRBV6-2 or TRBV6-3 and TRBJ1-1; 9 positions match TRBD1. This CDR3 comprises 15 residues. V gave up 5 bases and J gave up 3 bases; unmatched junction bases: 7. Germline lookup yields CDR1 MNHEY and CDR2 SVGEGT. The CDR3 sequence is CASSDPGQGYTEAFF. CDR3 in DNA: TGTGCCAGCAGTGACCCGGGACAGGGATACACTGAAGCTTTCTTT.

This clonotype was recorded a few times. V and J are TRBV29-1 and TRBJ1-2, with 10 nucleotides matching TRBD1. Germline V gene data show CDR1 as SQVTM and CDR2 as ANQGSEA. CDR3 length equals 15 residues. Trimming removed 6 bases from V and 1 base from J; junction bases left unmatched: 8. CDR3: CSVAGTGAINYGYTF. The CDR3 nucleotides read TGCAGCGTCGCCGGGACAGGGGCGATTAACTATGGCTACACCTTC.

Many counts were recorded for this clonotype. CDR3 bases: TGTGCCAGCAGCTTAGGTGCCCTAGACTATGGCTTCGGTGGCACCGGGGAGCTGTTTTTT. Amino acid sequence: CASSLGALDYGFGGTGELFF. V gene TRBV7-6 combines with J gene TRBJ2-2; D is perhaps TRBD2 (5 bases). Trimming stripped 1 base from V and 4 bases from J, with 25 bases between. This CDR3 contains 20 residues. Germline-derived CDR1 and CDR2 are SGHVS and FNYEAQ.

This clonotype was seen a few times. J is TRBJ1-1 and V is TRBV6-1; TRBD1 might be the D (6 bases). Trimming shortened V by 7 bases and J by 0 bases, and 18 bases separated the two germline ends. Per germline, CDR1 MNHNS and CDR2 SASEGT. This CDR3 spans 16 amino acids. DNA for the CDR3: TGTGCCAGCACCCCCAGTCCCGGGACACTGAACACTGAAGCTTTCTTT. Protein product: CASTPSPGTLNTEAFF.

This clonotype was picked up many times. The rearrangement uses TRBV12-3 or TRBV12-4 and TRBJ1-6; D is unclear. V was trimmed by 1 base and J by 8 bases, leaving 9 bases between them. This CDR3 comprises 14 residues. CDR3 bases: TGTGCCAGCAGTTTAGTTACGTCCGATTCACCCCTCCACTTT. Encoded protein: CASSLVTSDSPLHF.

The chain uses TRBV6-5 and TRBJ2-2, with 9 nucleotides matching TRBD1. The V gene's germline CDR1 is MNHEY and CDR2 SVGAGI. This CDR3 has 16 residues. V was clipped by 6 bases and J by 6 bases; unmatched bases: 11. The CDR3 spells CASSPLNDRGAGELFF. The CDR3, as DNA: TGTGCCAGCAGCCCCCTTAACGACAGGGGGGCCGGGGAGCTGTTTTTT.

The gene calls are TRBV7-9 and TRBJ1-2, with D maybe TRBD1 (5 bases). CDR3 length equals 16 residues. V was clipped by 8 bases and J by 3 bases, with 22 bases between them. Germline CDR1 and CDR2: SEHNR and FQNEAQ (reference sequence). The CDR3: CASSEGQGYADYGYTF. CDR3 DNA: TGTGCCAGCTCTGAGGGGCAGGGCTACGCGGACTATGGCTACACCTTC.